This TCR beta chain is from a study of blood T cell repertoires in COVID-19. At the level of the study: Donors in the United States, Italy and Spain gave samples during acute or convalescent COVID-19. T cells, B-cell-depleted T cells, or PBMCs supplied cDNA or gDNA.

The CDR3 totals 14 residues. Germline V gene sequence: CDR1 MDHEN, CDR2 SYDVKM. Deletions cut 6 bases from V and 10 bases from J, with 21 bases between. Sequencing used immunoSEQ multiplex PCR; TCRdb keeps in-frame clones, though not all of them. The sample yields approximately 67,000 clones, around 93% seen once. This receptor was taken from an older woman with active COVID-19. Sequenced input: peripheral blood. This chain links TRBV28 with TRBJ1-1, with D possibly TRBD1 on 6 matching bases. The CDR3 reads CASRRDTRGNSAFF. The CDR3 bases are TGTGCCAGCAGAAGGGACACTCGGGGCAATTCAGCTTTCTTT.